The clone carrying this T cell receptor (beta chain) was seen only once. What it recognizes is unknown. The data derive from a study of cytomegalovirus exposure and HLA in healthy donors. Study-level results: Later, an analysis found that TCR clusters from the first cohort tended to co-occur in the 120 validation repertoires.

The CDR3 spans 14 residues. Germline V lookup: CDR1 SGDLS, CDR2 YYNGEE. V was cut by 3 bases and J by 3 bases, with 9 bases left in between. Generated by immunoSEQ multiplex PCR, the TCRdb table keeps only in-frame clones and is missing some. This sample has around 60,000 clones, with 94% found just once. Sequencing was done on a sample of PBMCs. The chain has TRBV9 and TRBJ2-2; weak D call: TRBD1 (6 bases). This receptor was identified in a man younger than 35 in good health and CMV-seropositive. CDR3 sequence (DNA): TGTGCCAGCAGCGATGGACAGTACACCGGGGAGCTGTTTTTT. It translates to CASSDGQYTGELFF.